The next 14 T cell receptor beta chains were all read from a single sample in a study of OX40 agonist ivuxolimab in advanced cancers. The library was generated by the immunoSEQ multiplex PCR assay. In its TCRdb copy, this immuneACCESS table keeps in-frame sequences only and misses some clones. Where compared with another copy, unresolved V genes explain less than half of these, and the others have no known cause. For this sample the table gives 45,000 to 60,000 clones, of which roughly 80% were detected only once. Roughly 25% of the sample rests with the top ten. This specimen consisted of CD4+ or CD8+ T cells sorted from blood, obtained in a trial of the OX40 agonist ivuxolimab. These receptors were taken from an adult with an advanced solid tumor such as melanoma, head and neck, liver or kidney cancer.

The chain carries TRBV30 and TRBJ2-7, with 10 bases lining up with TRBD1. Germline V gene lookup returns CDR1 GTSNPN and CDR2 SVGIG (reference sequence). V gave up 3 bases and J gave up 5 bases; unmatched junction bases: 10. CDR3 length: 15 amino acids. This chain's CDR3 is CAWSDPGQGLHEQYF. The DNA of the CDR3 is TGTGCCTGGAGCGACCCGGGACAGGGGCTCCACGAGCAGTACTTC.

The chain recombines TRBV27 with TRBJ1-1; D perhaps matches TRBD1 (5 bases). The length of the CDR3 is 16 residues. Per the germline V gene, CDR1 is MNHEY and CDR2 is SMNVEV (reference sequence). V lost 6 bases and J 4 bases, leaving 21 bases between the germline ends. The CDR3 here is CASREGLGGEGTEAFF. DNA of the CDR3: TGTGCCAGCAGAGAAGGGCTGGGGGGGGAGGGCACTGAAGCTTTCTTT.

Here the CDR3 DNA reads TGCGCCAGCAGCTTGGGGACAGACTCTGGAAACACCATATATTTT. Protein: CASSLGTDSGNTIYF. V is TRBV5-1 and J is TRBJ1-3; tentatively, D is TRBD1 (6 bases). V was clipped by 0 bases and J by 0 bases, with 7 bases between them. The CDR3 has 15 amino acids. CDR1 and CDR2 from the germline V gene are SGHRS and YFSETQ.

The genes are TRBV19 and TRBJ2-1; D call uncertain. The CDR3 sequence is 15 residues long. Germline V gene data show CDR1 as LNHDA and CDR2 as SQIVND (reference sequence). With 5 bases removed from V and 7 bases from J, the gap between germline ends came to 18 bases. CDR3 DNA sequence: TGTGCCAGTAGTTTGGGCCGGAACCTACAAAATGAGCAGTTCTTC. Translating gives CASSLGRNLQNEQFF.

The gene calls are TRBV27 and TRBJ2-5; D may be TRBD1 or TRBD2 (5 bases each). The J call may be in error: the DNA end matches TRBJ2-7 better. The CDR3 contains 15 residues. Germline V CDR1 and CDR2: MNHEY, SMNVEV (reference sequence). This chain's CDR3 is CASRAGAAPSYEQYF. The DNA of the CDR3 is TGTGCCAGCAGAGCCGGGGCAGCACCCTCCTACGAGCAGTACTTC.

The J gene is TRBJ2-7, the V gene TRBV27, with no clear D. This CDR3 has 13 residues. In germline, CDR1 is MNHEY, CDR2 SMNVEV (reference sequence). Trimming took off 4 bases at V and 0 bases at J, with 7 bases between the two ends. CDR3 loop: CASSYGDSYEQYF. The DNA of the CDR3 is TGTGCCAGCAGTTACGGAGACTCCTACGAGCAGTACTTC.

CDR3 region: CASRQGTRTTNEKLFF. CDR3 in DNA: TGCGCCAGCAGACAGGGAACAAGAACAACTAATGAAAAACTGTTTTTT. The chain employs TRBV5-1 and TRBJ1-4; a weak D match, TRBD1 (6 bases). CDR1 and CDR2 (germline): SGHRS, YFSETQ. The CDR3 covers 16 residues. The V and J ends lost 5 bases and 0 bases respectively, with 14 bases between them.

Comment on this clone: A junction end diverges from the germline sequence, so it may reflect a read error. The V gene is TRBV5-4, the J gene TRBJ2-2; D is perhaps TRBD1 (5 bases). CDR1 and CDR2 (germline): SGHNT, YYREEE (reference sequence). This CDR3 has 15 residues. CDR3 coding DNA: TGTGCCAGCAGCTTGGTGGACACGAACGCCGGGGAGCTGTTTTTT. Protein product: CASSLVDTNAGELFF.

The CDR3, as DNA: TGTGCCAGCAGTTTATACGGTGGGGGGGCGATCACCGGGGAGCTGTTTTTT. Protein sequence: CASSLYGGGAITGELFF. The rearrangement joins TRBV27 to TRBJ2-2, with D perhaps TRBD2 (7 bases). V lost 1 base and J 4 bases, leaving 16 bases between the germline ends. CDR1 is MNHEY and CDR2 is SMNVEV in the germline V gene (reference sequence). The CDR3 spans 17 residues.

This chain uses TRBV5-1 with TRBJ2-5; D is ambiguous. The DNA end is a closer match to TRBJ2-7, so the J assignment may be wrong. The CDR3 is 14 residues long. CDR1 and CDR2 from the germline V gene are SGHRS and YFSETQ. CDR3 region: CASSTAGFPYEQYF. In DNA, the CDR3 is TGCGCCAGCAGCACCGCAGGTTTTCCCTACGAGCAGTACTTC.

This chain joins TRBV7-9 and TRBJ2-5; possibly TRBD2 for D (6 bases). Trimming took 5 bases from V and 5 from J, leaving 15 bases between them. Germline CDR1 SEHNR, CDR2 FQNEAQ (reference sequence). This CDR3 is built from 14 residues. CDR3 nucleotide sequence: TGTGCCAGCAGCCCCAGCGGGCCCGGGGAGACCCAGTACTTC. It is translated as CASSPSGPGETQYF.

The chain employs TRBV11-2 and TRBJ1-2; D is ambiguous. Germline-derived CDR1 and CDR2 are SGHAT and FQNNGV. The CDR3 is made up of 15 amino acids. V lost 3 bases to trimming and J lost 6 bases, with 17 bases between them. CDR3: CASSLVSGVEDGYTF. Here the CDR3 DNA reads TGTGCCAGCAGCTTGGTGTCCGGGGTCGAAGATGGCTACACCTTC.

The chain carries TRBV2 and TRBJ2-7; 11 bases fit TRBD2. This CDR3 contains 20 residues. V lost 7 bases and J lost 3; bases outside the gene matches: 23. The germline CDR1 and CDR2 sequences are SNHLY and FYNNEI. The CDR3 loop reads CASMGPASDLAGGSGYEQYF. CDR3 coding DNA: TGTGCCAGCATGGGGCCGGCCTCCGACCTAGCGGGAGGAAGCGGCTACGAGCAGTACTTC.

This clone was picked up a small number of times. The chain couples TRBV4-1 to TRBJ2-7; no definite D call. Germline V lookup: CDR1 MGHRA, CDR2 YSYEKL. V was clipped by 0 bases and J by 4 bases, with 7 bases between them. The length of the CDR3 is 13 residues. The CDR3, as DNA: TGCGCCAGCAGCCAAGATTTGGGGTACGAGCAGTACTTC. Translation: CASSQDLGYEQYF.